This T cell receptor (beta chain) was recovered during a study of T cell clones after liver transplantation (dated by TCRdb to the late 2010s). Turning to the overall study: The samples were obtained from ITN030ST, a randomized trial that attempted immunosuppression withdrawal within 2 years after liver transplantation. Blood samples were collected pre-transplant, pre-randomization before withdrawal, and post-randomization after either full withdrawal or failed withdrawal. Donor-reactive T cell clones were identified by TCRbeta sequencing following a pre-transplant mixed lymphocyte reaction and were subsequently tracked in post-transplant blood. As an antigen-independent comparator for donor-reactive sequences, third party-reactive TCRbeta sequences were also identified from pre-transplant MLRs. The study cohort included 8 liver transplant recipients, of whom 3 were classified as tolerant and 5 as non-tolerant. Three of the eight recipients were HCV-positive; the others were transplanted for non-autoimmune, non-viral indications. The subjects received no induction therapy and were kept on standard immunosuppression until randomization at 12-24 months post-transplant. To count as tolerant, a recipient had to stay completely off immunosuppression for at least one year without liver enzymes climbing beyond twice the upper limit of normal. Paper-wide results and their limitations: Low numbers of available donor cells limited the measurable donor-reactive repertoire in two subjects. In most of the 8 subjects, circulating donor-reactive CD4 TCRbeta sequences decreased significantly after transplant, regardless of tolerance or HCV status. After accounting for repertoire turnover, donor-reactive detection was significantly reduced in 7 of 8 subjects for CD4 and 8 of 8 for CD8. Donor-reactive sequences declined more than third party-reactive ones, suggesting partial antigen-specific deletion unrelated to withdrawal success. The conclusions were preliminary, being limited by small, heterogeneous patient numbers and by non-standardized post-transplant time points. Because no allograft tissue specimens were available, donor-reactive T cells may have migrated into the graft instead of being deleted.

Remarks on this clone: Its recognized antigen is unknown. No base qualities exist here, and no much larger clone lies one base off it.

High-throughput TCRbeta CDR3 sequencing of frozen genomic DNA was performed by immunoSEQ, with PCR amplification, mapping, bias correction and internal controls included. From the authors' description of their analysis: Productive rearrangements were retained, and unique TCRbeta sequences were defined by the CDR3 nucleotide sequence together with the V and J gene. A sequence counted as donor-reactive only if the sequence showed at least 5-fold expansion in CFSE-low cells compared with unstimulated pre-transplant cells and had a frequency of at least 0.01%. To ensure at least 90% detection power, minimum frequency thresholds were set for each subject based on that subject's lowest-template unstimulated sample. Repertoire turnover was measured by Jensen-Shannon divergence between the top 1000 TCRbeta sequences post- and pre-transplant. Changes in detection of donor-reactive sequences were tested with two-sided Fisher's exact tests. Held by TCRdb, this immuneACCESS table contains in-frame sequences only and omits some clones. Under half of the omission traces to an unresolved V gene where checked; the cause of the rest is unknown. That table supplies the V and J calls and clone size; D and trimming were determined from the DNA. The sample table lists about 120,000 clones, 90% of them with a count of one. The ten largest clonotypes hold 0.65% to 0.85% of the sample.

Unstimulated PBMCs, after thawing, were stained for CD3, CD4 and CD8 and then FACS-sorted into CD3+CD4+ and CD3+CD8+ populations. Each of the 8 studied subjects was randomized to immunosuppression withdrawal. The Qiagen DNeasy Blood and Tissue Kit was used for isolation of genomic DNA. The CDR3 holds 14 amino acids from the cysteine to the phenylalanine. This entry keeps only the CDR3 DNA: 42 bases, framed from base 1. Per the germline V gene, SNHLY is the CDR1 and FYNNEI is the CDR2. V sheds 4 bases and J sheds 6 bases, leaving 12 bases between their ends. The material sequenced was CD4+ T cells from blood, taken 12 months after liver transplant. The sequence was collected from a human patient who received a liver transplant. After a transplant, some T cells may have been passed on by the graft donor. The sequence links TRBV2 to TRBJ2-2; matching of 5 bases hints at TRBD1 as the D gene. CDR3 region: CASSAQELSGELFF. DNA sequence: TGTGCCAGCAGTGCACAGGAGTTATCCGGGGAGCTGTTTTTT.